The 15 T cell receptor beta chains in this list originate from one sample, sequenced in a study of early T cells in non-severe SARS-CoV-2 infection. Each CDR3 protein is one row after TCRdb ran MiXCR on the 5' RACE reads. Among around 68,000 distinct CDR3 sequences listed, over 10% were seen once. This specimen consisted of whole blood, obtained at baseline. The receptors derive from an adult who was a healthcare worker with PCR-confirmed SARS-CoV-2 infection or an uninfected control (not recorded which).

This clonotype was recorded at least ten times. V usage is TRBV4-1 and J usage is TRBJ2-7, with TRBD2 as a possible D gene (6 bases). The CDR3 has 17 amino acids. V lost 0 bases and J lost 1, with 16 bases in between. The germline V gene has CDR1 MGHRA and CDR2 YSYEKL. The CDR3 region is CASSQDPWGERSYEQYF. The CDR3 region has the DNA TGCGCCAGCAGCCAAGATCCTTGGGGGGAGCGGTCCTACGAGCAGTACTTC.

This clonotype showed up just a few times. The chain is built from TRBV6-5 and TRBJ2-1; possibly TRBD2 for D (5 bases). The CDR3 has 16 amino acids. Trimming took off 2 bases at V and 8 bases at J, with 19 bases between the two ends. From germline, CDR1 is MNHEY and CDR2 SVGAGI. The CDR3 region is CASSYGGSVLSDEQFF. In DNA form, the CDR3 reads TGTGCCAGCAGTTACGGTGGTAGCGTTTTGTCGGATGAGCAGTTCTTC.

The V call is TRBV4-3, the J call TRBJ2-7; 7 nucleotides line up with TRBD1. CDR3 size: 16 residues. V gave up 3 bases and J gave up 1 base; unmatched junction bases: 9. Germline CDR1 LGHNA, CDR2 YSLEER. DNA of the CDR3: TGCGCCAGCAGCCAGTTCTTCCGGGACAGATCCTACGAGCAGTACTTC. Amino acids: CASSQFFRDRSYEQYF.

The chain links TRBV25-1 to TRBJ2-7, with 7 bases that match TRBD1. CDR1 is MGHDK, CDR2 SYGVNS, per germline. The length of the CDR3 is 14 residues. V shed 5 bases, J shed 4 bases, and the junction held 8 bases outside the gene matches. The CDR3 protein is CASSRGTALYEQYF. The CDR3 DNA reads as TGTGCCAGCAGTCGAGGGACAGCTTTGTACGAGCAGTACTTC.

The V call is TRBV5-4, the J call TRBJ1-1; D gene unclear. The CDR3 consists of 12 residues. Germline values: CDR1 SGHNT, CDR2 YYREEE (reference sequence). The CDR3 nucleotides read TGTGTCGGACTGACATTTCGAGGGGAAGCTTTCTTT. This sequence encodes CVGLTFRGEAFF.

V gene TRBV29-1 combines with J gene TRBJ1-1; 10 bases fit TRBD1. This CDR3 is 13 amino acids long. The ends lost 3 bases at V and 11 bases at J; junction bases unmatched: 9. Germline V lookup: CDR1 SQVTM, CDR2 ANQGSEA. The CDR3 DNA reads TGCAGCGTTGAGCCGGGACAGGGGACGAGGGCTTTCTTT. This encodes CSVEPGQGTRAFF. Variable domain in full (rest from reference TRBV29-1 and TRBJ1-1): SAVISQKPSRDICQRGTSLTIQCQVDSQVTMMFWYRQQPGQSLTLIATANQGSEATYESGFVIDKFPISRPNLTFSTLTVSNMSPEDSSIYLCSVEPGQGTRAFFGQGTRLTVV.

In this sample, this clonotype turned up once. A junction end diverges from the germline sequence, so it may reflect a read error. This chain connects TRBV12-5 to TRBJ2-7; 7 nucleotides align to TRBD2. Germline V lookup: CDR1 LGHNT, CDR2 FRNRAP. The CDR3 spans 15 residues. CDR3 in DNA: TGTGCTAGTTGTTTGGTACTGGCACCGGGGGGCGAGCAGTACTTC. Amino acid sequence: CASCLVLAPGGEQYF.

This rearrangement joins TRBV7-9 to TRBJ2-5; 10 positions agree with TRBD1. Germline V lookup: CDR1 SEHNR, CDR2 FQNEAQ (reference sequence). The CDR3 runs to 15 residues. The J segment lost 1 base and the V segment lost 4 bases, leaving 3 bases of the junction unmatched. The CDR3 DNA reads as TGTGCCAGCAGCTGGGACAGGGGCGGCCAAGAGACCCAGTACTTC. Protein product: CASSWDRGGQETQYF.

V gene TRBV7-8 combines with J gene TRBJ1-4, with D possibly TRBD1 on 6 matching bases. V was trimmed by 4 bases and J by 4 bases, leaving 10 bases between them. Germline V gene sequence: CDR1 SGHVS, CDR2 FQNEAQ. CDR3 size: 14 residues. The CDR3 sequence is CASSWTVFNEKLFF. The CDR3 nucleotides read TGTGCCAGCAGCTGGACAGTCTTTAATGAAAAACTGTTTTTT.

There are a few counts of this clonotype. CDR3 nucleotide sequence: TGCAGTGCTAGACCGACAGAAGGCTATGGCTACACCTTC. Its translation: CSARPTEGYGYTF. The chain uses TRBV20-1 and TRBJ1-2, with D perhaps matching TRBD1 (5 bases). CDR1 is DFQATT and CDR2 is SNEGSKA in the germline V gene (reference sequence). This CDR3 spans 13 amino acids. Trimming took off 2 bases at V and 4 bases at J, with 11 bases between the two ends.

Regarding this clonotype: With a much larger clone just one base away, this may be a read error. The V call is TRBV3-1, the J call TRBJ2-3; TRBD1 aligns across 10 bases. There are 16 residues in the CDR3. Germline CDR1 is LGHDT and CDR2 is YNNKEL (reference sequence). The CDR3: CTSSPGRTGGPDTQYF. The CDR3 DNA reads TGTACCAGCAGCCCCGGGCGGACAGGGGGGCCAGATACGCAGTATTTT.

The chain joins TRBV7-2 to TRBJ2-7; TRBD1 matches at 8 bases. CDR1 is SGHTA and CDR2 is FQGNSA in the germline V gene. After removal of 5 bases from V and 4 bases from J, the junction contained 7 bases not matched to a gene. The CDR3 is made up of 14 amino acids. CDR3 DNA sequence: TGTGCCAGCAGCCTCGACAGGGGTACTTACGAGCAGTACTTC. Its translation is CASSLDRGTYEQYF.

This clonotype was counted between two and nine times. The chain couples TRBV12-3 or TRBV12-4 to TRBJ1-1; D uncertain. The CDR3 has 16 amino acids. Trimming left V 8 bases short and J 7 bases short, with 26 bases between. CDR3 sequence (DNA): TGTGCCAGCGTCCCACTAAACTACCTGGGGAGGAATGAAGCTTTCTTT. This codes for CASVPLNYLGRNEAFF.

This clonotype has just a few counts. This chain connects TRBV5-1 to TRBJ2-1; 9 positions match TRBD2. V shed 0 bases, J shed 6 bases, and the junction held 4 bases outside the gene matches. Germline loops: CDR1 SGHRS, CDR2 YFSETQ. The CDR3 contains 15 residues. This chain's CDR3 is CASSLAGTSFNEQFF. In DNA, the CDR3 is TGCGCCAGCAGCTTGGCAGGGACTAGCTTCAATGAGCAGTTCTTC.

The sample holds a few counts of this clonotype. The rearrangement links TRBV7-9 to TRBJ2-3; unclear D gene. This CDR3 region has 15 residues. V was trimmed by 4 bases and J by 1 base, leaving 12 bases between them. The germline gives CDR1 SEHNR, CDR2 FQNEAQ (reference sequence). The DNA of the CDR3 is TGTGCCAGCAGCTCCCCGGGTTCACGCACAGATACGCAGTATTTT. Protein: CASSSPGSRTDTQYF. Full variable domain (missing parts from reference TRBV7-9 and TRBJ2-3): DTGVSQNPRHKITKRGQNVTFRCDPISEHNRLYWYRQTLGQGPEFLTYFQNEAQLEKSRLLSDRFSAERPKGSFSTLEIQRTEQGDSAMYLCASSSPGSRTDTQYFGPGTRLTVL.